These T cell receptor beta chains were read from a single sample in a study of blood T cell repertoires in COVID-19. Profiling relied on immunoSEQ multiplex PCR, and the TCRdb table lists in-frame clones only, not all of them. The sample has 150,000 or so clones; approximately 90% are singletons. Material: peripheral blood. The receptor source for this set is a man between 18 and 29 years old with COVID-19, enrolled during active disease. Each CDR3 is given with its conserved first and last residue. Fields, in order: J gene, D gene, V gene, clone size, CDR3 DNA, CDR3 protein. The D gene is left open where the match is weak. Expanded clones get a size class; other rows say once, few or many, or leave the size out.

>TRBJ2-1|TRBD2|TRBV7-2|-
TGTGCCAGCAGCTTAGCGGAGCTAGCGGGAAGGAATGAGCAGTTCTTC
CASSLAELAGRNEQFF
>TRBJ2-3|-|TRBV6-5|once
TGTGCCAGCAGTTACTCGTACGGGAGTCCCGATACGCAGTATTTT
CASSYSYGSPDTQYF
>TRBJ2-7|-|TRBV30|-
TGTGCCTGGAGAGGGGTCCACGGGAGCAATTACGAGCAGTACTTC
CAWRGVHGSNYEQYF
>TRBJ1-2|TRBD1|TRBV6-1|-
TGTGCCAGCAGTGATGGGACAGGAGGGTTCTATGGCTACACCTTC
CASSDGTGGFYGYTF
>TRBJ2-3|-|TRBV10-3|-
TGTGCCATCAGGAAGAGGAGCCTAGCGAAGAGCACAGATACGCAGTATTTT
CAIRKRSLAKSTDTQYF
>TRBJ2-2|-|TRBV5-1|-
TGCGCCAGCAATAAACAGGATCGGACCGGGGAGCTGTTTTTT
CASNKQDRTGELFF
>TRBJ2-1|TRBD2|TRBV9|-
TGTGCCAGCAGCCACCCTAAGCGGGGGGGGGCGGTACCCTTCTCCTACAATGAGCAGTTCTTC
CASSHPKRGGAVPFSYNEQFF
>TRBJ2-3|TRBD1|TRBV6-5|-
TGTGCCAGCAGGATGGGGACAGGGGGCTCAGATACGCAGTATTTT
CASRMGTGGSDTQYF
>TRBJ2-7|TRBD1|TRBV9|-
TGTGCCAGCAGCGTAGGTGGGGACAGGGGAGACGAGCAGTACTTC
CASSVGGDRGDEQYF
>TRBJ2-1|TRBD2|TRBV19|few
TGTGCCAGTAGTATATTGCAGGATTTGGGCGGGAGGGCCAAGGAGCAGTTCTTC
CASSILQDLGGRAKEQFF